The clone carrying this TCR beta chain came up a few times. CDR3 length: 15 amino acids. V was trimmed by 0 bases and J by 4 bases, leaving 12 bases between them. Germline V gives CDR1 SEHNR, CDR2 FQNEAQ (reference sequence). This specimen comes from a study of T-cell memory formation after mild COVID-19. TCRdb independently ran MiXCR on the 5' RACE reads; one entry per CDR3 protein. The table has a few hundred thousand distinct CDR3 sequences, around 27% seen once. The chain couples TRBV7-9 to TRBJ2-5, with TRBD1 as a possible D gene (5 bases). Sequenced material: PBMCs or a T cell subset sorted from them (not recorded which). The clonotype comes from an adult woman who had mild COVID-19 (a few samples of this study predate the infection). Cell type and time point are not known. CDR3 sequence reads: CASSLAGALGETQYF. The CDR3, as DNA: TGTGCCAGCAGCTTAGCAGGGGCCCTCGGAGAGACCCAGTACTTC.